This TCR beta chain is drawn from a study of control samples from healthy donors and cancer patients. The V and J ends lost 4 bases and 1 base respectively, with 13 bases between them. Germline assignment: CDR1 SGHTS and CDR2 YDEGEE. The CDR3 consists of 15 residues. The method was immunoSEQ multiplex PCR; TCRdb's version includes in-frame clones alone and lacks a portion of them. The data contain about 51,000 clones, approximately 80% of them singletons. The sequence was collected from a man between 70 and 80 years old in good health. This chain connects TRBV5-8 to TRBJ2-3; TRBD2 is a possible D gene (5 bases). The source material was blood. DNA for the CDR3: TGTGCCAGCAGCCCCGGGAACCACCGCACAGATACGCAGTATTTT. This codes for CASSPGNHRTDTQYF.